This T cell receptor beta chain was documented in a study of CD8 T cells in ankylosing spondylitis. General study findings and limits: Past research had described some motif variants in reactive arthritis synovial fluid and blood. Seemingly distinctive of ankylosing spondylitis blood was a TCR beta motif formed by eight highly homologous variants. As reported, disease-linked clones showed significant enrichment in matched ankylosing spondylitis synovial fluid.

The V end was cut by 7 bases, the J end by 7 bases, with 16 bases between. The CDR3 contains 13 residues. Quantitative barcoded 5'-RACE was used to prepare TCR beta libraries. TCRdb analysed the 5' RACE reads with MiXCR anew, one entry per CDR3 protein. Among a few hundred thousand distinct CDR3 sequences listed, 20% were seen once. This clonotype was recorded a few times. Its antigen is not known. The sequence derives from a male donor with ankylosing spondylitis or in good health (not recorded which). Sequencing used blood, either unsorted or a sorted T cell fraction (not recorded which). This chain links TRBV12-3 or TRBV12-4 with TRBJ1-2; D not certain. CDR3 DNA sequence: TGTGCCAGCACCCCCCAGCCGGACGGTGGCTACACCTTC. Protein product: CASTPQPDGGYTF.